Reported below is one T cell receptor (beta chain). These data are taken from a study of blood T cell repertoires in COVID-19. Study as a whole: Spain, Italy and the United States supplied samples that represented acute and convalescent COVID-19. Sources were T cells, B-cell-depleted T cells, or PBMCs; the material itself was cDNA or gDNA.

In the original processing: Reference gene primer amplification yielded estimated nucleated cell counts. Generated by immunoSEQ multiplex PCR, the TCRdb table keeps only in-frame clones and is missing some. For V, J and clone size, that table is used; D and trimming come from the DNA. The sample yields 95,000 to 150,000 clones, around nine tenths seen once. CDR3 length equals 12 residues. Germline CDR1 GTSNPN, CDR2 SVGIG (reference sequence). Sequenced: peripheral blood. The genes are TRBV30 and TRBJ1-2; TRBD1 matches 11 bases. The clonotype was recovered from a woman aged 50 to 60 with acute or convalescent COVID-19. DNA for the CDR3: TGTGCAGGGACAGGGGGTGTCTATGGCTACACCTTC. Encoded protein: CAGTGGVYGYTF.